One sample yielded the 6 T cell receptor beta chains listed below, sequenced in a study of tumor-infiltrating lymphocytes in localized non-small cell lung cancer. Repertoires were generated with immunoSEQ multiplex PCR, while TCRdb's copy carries only in-frame clones and drops some. The sample has some 14,000 clones; roughly 75% are singletons. The sequenced sample consisted of lung tumor tissue. These receptors originate from a human donor with non-small cell lung cancer.

The genes are TRBV15 and TRBJ2-2; D is unclear. Germline V gene data show CDR1 as LNHNV and CDR2 as YYDKDF (reference sequence). Deletions cut 5 bases from V and 8 bases from J, with 18 bases between. This CDR3 contains 15 residues. The CDR3 bases are TGTGCCACCAGCCCCACCGGTCCCTTCGGAGGGGAGCTGTTTTTT. As protein: CATSPTGPFGGELFF.

The chain recombines TRBV6-1 with TRBJ2-5, with 7 bases aligning to TRBD1. The germline V gene encodes CDR1 MNHNS and CDR2 SASEGT. Trimming took 5 bases from V and 3 from J; bases not matched to a gene: 6. This CDR3 has 14 residues. The CDR3: CASSPGTEKETQYF. In DNA, the CDR3 is TGTGCCAGCAGTCCCGGGACAGAGAAAGAGACCCAGTACTTC.

Points on this clone: An end of the junction differs from the germline gene, which may be a read error. J is TRBJ2-1 and V is TRBV15; 7 nucleotides agree with TRBD2. This CDR3 is 12 amino acids long. Germline CDR1 and CDR2: LNHNV and YYDKDF (reference sequence). The CDR3 DNA reads TGTGCCACCAGCAGAGAAAAGCGGGGTAGGGTCTTC. This encodes CATSREKRGRVF.

DNA of the CDR3: TGTGCCAGCATTTCGGGGGATGAGCAGTTCTTC. It specifies CASISGDEQFF. The chain combines TRBV28 with TRBJ2-1, with D maybe TRBD2 (6 bases). CDR1 and CDR2 (germline): MDHEN, SYDVKM. The CDR3 is 11 residues long. V was pared by 7 bases and J by 8 bases, with 9 bases between.

The chain recombines TRBV28 with TRBJ2-7, with a weak D call TRBD1 (6 bases). The CDR3 extends over 15 amino acids. Trimming shortened V by 6 bases and J by 6 bases, and 21 bases separated the two germline ends. CDR1 and CDR2 from the germline V gene are MDHEN and SYDVKM. The CDR3, as DNA: TGTGCCAGCAGCCCACCCCGGACAGCACGGAGCGAGCAGTACTTC. It encodes CASSPPRTARSEQYF.

V and J are TRBV4-3 and TRBJ2-7, with 7 nucleotides matching TRBD2. This CDR3 is 15 amino acids long. Germline CDR1 is LGHNA and CDR2 is YSLEER. V shed 0 bases, J shed 3 bases, and the junction held 5 bases outside the gene matches. CDR3 region: CASSQESGESYEQYF. CDR3 nucleotide sequence: TGCGCCAGCAGCCAAGAAAGCGGGGAAAGCTACGAGCAGTACTTC.